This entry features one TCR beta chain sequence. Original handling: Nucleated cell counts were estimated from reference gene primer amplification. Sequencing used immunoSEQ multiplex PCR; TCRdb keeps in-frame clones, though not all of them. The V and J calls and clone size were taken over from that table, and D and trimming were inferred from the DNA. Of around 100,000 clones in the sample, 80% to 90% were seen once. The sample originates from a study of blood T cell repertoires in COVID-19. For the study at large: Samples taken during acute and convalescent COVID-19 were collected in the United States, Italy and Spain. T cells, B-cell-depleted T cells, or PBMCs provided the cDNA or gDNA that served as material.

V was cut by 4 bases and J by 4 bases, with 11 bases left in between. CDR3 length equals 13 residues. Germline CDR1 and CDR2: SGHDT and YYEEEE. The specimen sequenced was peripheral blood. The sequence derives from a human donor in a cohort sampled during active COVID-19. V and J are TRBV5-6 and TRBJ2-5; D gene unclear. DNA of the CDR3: TGTGCCAGCAGCCGGTTCCTAACAGAGACCCAGTACTTC. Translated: CASSRFLTETQYF. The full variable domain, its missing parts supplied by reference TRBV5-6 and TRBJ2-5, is DAGVTQSPTHLIKTRGQQVTLRCSPKSGHDTVSWYQQALGQGPQFIFQYYEEEERQRGNFPDRFSGHQFPNYSSELNVNALLLGDSALYLCASSRFLTETQYFGPGTRLLVL.